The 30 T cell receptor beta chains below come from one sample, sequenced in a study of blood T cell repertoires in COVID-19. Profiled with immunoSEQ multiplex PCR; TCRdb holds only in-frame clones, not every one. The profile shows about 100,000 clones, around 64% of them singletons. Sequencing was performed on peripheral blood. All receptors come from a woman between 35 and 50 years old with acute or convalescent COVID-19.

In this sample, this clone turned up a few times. Written as DNA, the CDR3 is TGTGCCAACACCGGGACAGGGAGCTATGGCTACACCTTC. Translated: CANTGTGSYGYTF. The V and J genes are TRBV21-1 and TRBJ1-2; the table calls TRBD1, which could not be checked here. TRBV21-1 is labeled a pseudogene. The CDR3 is 13 residues long.

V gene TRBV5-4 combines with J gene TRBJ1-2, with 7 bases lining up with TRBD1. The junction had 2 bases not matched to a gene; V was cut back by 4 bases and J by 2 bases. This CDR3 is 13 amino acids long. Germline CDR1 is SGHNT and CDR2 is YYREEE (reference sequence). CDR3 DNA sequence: TGTGCCAGCAGCCAGACAGGGAACTATGGCTACACCTTC. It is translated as CASSQTGNYGYTF.

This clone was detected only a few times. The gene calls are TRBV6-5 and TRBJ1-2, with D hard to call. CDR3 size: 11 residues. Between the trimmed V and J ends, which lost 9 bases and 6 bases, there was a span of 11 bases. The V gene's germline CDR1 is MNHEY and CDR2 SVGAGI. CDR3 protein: CARGDRHGYTF. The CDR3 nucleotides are TGTGCCAGGGGAGATAGGCATGGCTACACCTTC.

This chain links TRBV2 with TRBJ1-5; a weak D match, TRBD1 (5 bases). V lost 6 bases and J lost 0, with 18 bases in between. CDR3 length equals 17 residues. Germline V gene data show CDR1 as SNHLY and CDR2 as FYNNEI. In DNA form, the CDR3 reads TGTGCCAGCAGGCGCTTCGAATCGACAGCTAGCAATCAGCCCCAGCATTTT. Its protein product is CASRRFESTASNQPQHF.

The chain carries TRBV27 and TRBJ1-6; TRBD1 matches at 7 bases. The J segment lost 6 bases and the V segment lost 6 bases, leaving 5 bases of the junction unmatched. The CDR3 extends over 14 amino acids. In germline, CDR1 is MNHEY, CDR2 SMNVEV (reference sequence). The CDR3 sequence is CASSLDRVNSPLHF. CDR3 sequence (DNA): TGTGCCAGCAGCCTCGACAGGGTTAATTCACCCCTCCACTTT.

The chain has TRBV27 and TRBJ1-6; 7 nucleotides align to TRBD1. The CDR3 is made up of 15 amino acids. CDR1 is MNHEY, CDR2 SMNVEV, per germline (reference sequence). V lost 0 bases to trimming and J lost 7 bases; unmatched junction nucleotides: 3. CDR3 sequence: CASSLSARGNSPLHF. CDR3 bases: TGTGCCAGCAGTTTATCGGCCAGGGGGAATTCACCCCTCCACTTT.

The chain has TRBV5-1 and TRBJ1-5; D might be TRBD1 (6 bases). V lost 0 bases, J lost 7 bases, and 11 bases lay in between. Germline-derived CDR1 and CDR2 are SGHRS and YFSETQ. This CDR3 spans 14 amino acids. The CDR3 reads CASSLVPGEQPQHF. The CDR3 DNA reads TGCGCCAGCAGCTTGGTTCCAGGGGAGCAGCCCCAGCATTTT.

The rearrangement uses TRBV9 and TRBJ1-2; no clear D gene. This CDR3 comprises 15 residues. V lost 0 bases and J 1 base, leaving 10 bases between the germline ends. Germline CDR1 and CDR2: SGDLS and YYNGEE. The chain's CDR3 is CASSVAGESNYGYTF. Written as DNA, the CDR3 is TGTGCCAGCAGCGTAGCTGGGGAGAGTAACTATGGCTACACCTTC.

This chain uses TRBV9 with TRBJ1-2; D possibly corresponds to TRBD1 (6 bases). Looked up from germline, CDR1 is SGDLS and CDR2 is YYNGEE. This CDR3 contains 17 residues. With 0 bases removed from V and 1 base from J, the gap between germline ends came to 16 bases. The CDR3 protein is CASSVDLTGTSNYGYTF. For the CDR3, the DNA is TGTGCCAGCAGCGTAGACTTGACCGGGACAAGTAACTATGGCTACACCTTC.

The CDR3 region is CASSLSGVGTEAFF. As DNA, the CDR3 is TGTGCCAGCAGCTTGTCAGGGGTGGGCACTGAAGCTTTCTTT. The J gene is TRBJ1-1, the V gene TRBV5-4; D is perhaps TRBD1 (6 bases). The CDR3 contains 14 residues. Germline values: CDR1 SGHNT, CDR2 YYREEE (reference sequence). V lost 1 base to trimming and J lost 4 bases, with 11 bases between them.

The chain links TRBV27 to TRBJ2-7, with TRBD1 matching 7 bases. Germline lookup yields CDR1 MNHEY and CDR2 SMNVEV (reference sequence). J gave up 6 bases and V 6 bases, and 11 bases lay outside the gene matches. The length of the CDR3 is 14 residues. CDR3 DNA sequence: TGTGCCAGCAGCTGGACAGGAGACCTATCCGAGCAGTACTTC. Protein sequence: CASSWTGDLSEQYF.

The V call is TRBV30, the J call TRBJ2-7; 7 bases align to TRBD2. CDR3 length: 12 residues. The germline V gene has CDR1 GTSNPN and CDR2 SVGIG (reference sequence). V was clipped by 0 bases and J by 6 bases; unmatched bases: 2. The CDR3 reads CAWSVWGGEQYF. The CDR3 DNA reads TGTGCCTGGAGTGTATGGGGGGGCGAGCAGTACTTC.

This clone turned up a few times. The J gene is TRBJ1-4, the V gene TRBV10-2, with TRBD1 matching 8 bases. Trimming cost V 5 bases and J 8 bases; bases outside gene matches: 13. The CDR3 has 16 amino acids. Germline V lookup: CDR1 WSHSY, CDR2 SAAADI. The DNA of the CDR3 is TGCGCCAGCAGTAAAATATCCGGGACAGGAGAAGAAAAACTGTTTTTT. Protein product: CASSKISGTGEEKLFF.

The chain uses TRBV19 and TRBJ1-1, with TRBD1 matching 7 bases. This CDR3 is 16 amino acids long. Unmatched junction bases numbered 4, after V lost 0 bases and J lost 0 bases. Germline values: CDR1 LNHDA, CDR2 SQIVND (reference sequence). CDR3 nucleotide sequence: TGTGCCAGTAGTATAGAGAGGGGGACAGTGAACACTGAAGCTTTCTTT. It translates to CASSIERGTVNTEAFF. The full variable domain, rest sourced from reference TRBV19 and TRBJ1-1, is DGGITQSPKYLFRKEGQNVTLSCEQNLNHDAMYWYRQDPGQGLRLIYYSQIVNDFQKGDIAEGYSVSREKKESFPLTVTSAQKNPTAFYLCASSIERGTVNTEAFFGQGTRLTVV.

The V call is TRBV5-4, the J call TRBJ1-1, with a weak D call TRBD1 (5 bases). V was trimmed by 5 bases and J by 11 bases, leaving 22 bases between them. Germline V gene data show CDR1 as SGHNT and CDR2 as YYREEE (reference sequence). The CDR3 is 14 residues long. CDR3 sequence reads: CASRAVGGVSQAFF. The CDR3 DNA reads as TGTGCCAGCAGAGCCGTGGGGGGAGTATCTCAGGCTTTCTTT.

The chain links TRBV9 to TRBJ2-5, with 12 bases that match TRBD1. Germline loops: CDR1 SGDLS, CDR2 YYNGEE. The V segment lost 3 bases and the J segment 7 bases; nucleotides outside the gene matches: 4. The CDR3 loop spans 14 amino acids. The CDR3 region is CASSEGQGAATQYF. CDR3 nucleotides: TGTGCCAGCAGCGAGGGACAGGGGGCCGCGACCCAGTACTTC.

The CDR3, as DNA: TGTGCCAGCAGCCGACTAGCGGGGGTCTCTGGGGCCAACGTCCTGACTTTC. Residues: CASSRLAGVSGANVLTF. The chain joins TRBV6-6 to TRBJ2-6; TRBD2 matches 12 bases. Trimming took 6 bases from V and 0 from J; bases not matched to a gene: 3. CDR1 and CDR2 (germline): MNHNY, SVGAGI (reference sequence). The CDR3 runs to 17 residues.

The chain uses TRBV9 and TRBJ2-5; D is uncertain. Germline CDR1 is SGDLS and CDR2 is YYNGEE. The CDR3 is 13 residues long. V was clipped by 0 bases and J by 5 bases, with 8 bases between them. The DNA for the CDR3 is TGTGCCAGCAGCGTAGGGTTGGGCGAGACCCAGTACTTC. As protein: CASSVGLGETQYF. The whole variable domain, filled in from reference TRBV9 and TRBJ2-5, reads DSGVTQTPKHLITATGQRVTLRCSPRSGDLSVYWYQQSLDQGLQFLIQYYNGEERAKGNILERFSAQQFPDLHSELNLSSLELGDSALYFCASSVGLGETQYFGPGTRLLVL.

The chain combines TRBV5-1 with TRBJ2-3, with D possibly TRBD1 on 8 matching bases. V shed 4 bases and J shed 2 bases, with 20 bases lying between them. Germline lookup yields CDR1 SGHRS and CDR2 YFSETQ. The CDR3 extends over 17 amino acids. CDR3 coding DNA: TGCGCCAGCAGCCAAGTACTACAGGGGGGGTACACAGATACGCAGTATTTT. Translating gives CASSQVLQGGYTDTQYF.

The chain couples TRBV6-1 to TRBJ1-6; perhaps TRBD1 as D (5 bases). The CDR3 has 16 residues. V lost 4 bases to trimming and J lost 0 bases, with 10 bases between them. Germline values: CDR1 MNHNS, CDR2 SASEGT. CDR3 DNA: TGTGCCAGCAGTGTAGGGGTTTCCTCCTATAATTCACCCCTCCACTTT. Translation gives CASSVGVSSYNSPLHF.

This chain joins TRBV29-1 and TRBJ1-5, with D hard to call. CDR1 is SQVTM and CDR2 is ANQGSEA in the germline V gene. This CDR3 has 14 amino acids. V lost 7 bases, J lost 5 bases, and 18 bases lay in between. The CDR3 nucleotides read TGCAGCGCCATTGGGCAAACTGGCGATCAGCCCCAGCATTTT. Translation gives CSAIGQTGDQPQHF.

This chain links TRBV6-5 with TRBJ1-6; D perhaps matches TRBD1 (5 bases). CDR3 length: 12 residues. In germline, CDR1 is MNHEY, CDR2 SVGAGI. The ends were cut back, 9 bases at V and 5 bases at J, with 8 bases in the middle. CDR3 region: CASRQNNSPLHF. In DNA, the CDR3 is TGTGCCAGTAGACAGAATAATTCACCCCTCCACTTT.

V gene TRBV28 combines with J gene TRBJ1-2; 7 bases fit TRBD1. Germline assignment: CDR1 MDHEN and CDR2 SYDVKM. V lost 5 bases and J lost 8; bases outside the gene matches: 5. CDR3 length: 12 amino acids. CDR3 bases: TGTGCCAGCAGTCCTACAGGGGTAGGCTACACCTTC. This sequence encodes CASSPTGVGYTF.

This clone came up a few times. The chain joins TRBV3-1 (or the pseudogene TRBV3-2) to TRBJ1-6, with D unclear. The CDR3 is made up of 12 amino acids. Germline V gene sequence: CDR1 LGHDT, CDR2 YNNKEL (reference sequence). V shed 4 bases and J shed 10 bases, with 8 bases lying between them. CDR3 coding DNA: TGTGCCAGCAGCCTCTCGGTCTCACCCCTCCACTTT. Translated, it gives CASSLSVSPLHF.

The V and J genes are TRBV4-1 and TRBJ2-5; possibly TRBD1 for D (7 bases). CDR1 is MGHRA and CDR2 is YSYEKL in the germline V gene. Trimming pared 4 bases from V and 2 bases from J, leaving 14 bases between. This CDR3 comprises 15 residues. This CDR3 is CASSLRDSQQETQYF. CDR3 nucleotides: TGCGCCAGCAGCCTGCGGGACAGCCAACAAGAGACCCAGTACTTC.

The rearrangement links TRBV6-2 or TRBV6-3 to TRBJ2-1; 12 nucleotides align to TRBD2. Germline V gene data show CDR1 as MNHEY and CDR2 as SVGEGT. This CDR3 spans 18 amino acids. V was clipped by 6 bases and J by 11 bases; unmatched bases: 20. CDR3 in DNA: TGTGCCAGCAGCAGCCCAGGCCGAGGTCTAGCGGGGGGGCTAAAGCAGTTCTTC. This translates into CASSSPGRGLAGGLKQFF.

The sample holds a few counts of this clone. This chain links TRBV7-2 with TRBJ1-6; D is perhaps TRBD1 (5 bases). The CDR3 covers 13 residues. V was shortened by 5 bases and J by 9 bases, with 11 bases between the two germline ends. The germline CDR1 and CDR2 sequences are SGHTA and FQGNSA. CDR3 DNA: TGTGCCAGCAGCCCCCGGGGGGGTTCACCCCTCCACTTT. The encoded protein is CASSPRGGSPLHF.

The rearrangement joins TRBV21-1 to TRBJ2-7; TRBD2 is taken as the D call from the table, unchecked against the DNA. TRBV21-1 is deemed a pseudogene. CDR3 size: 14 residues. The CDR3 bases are TGTGCCAGCCTTGTCATCGAGTTCCCCTACGAGCAGTACTTC. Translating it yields CASLVIEFPYEQYF.

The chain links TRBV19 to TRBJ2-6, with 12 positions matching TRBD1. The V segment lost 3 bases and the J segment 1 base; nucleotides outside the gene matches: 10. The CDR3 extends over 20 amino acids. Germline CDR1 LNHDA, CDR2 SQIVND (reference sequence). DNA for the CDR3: TGTGCCAGTAGTATTCCCCGGGACAGGGGGCTTCGGTCTGGGGCCAACGTCCTGACTTTC. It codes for CASSIPRDRGLRSGANVLTF. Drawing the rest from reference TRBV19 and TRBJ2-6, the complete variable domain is DGGITQSPKYLFRKEGQNVTLSCEQNLNHDAMYWYRQDPGQGLRLIYYSQIVNDFQKGDIAEGYSVSREKKESFPLTVTSAQKNPTAFYLCASSIPRDRGLRSGANVLTFGAGSRLTVL.

DNA of the CDR3: TGTGCCAGCAGCTTGGCGGGGGGCTCCGGAAACACCATATATTTT. Encoded protein: CASSLAGGSGNTIYF. The genes are TRBV5-6 and TRBJ1-3; tentatively, D is TRBD1 (6 bases). V dropped 0 bases and J dropped 4 bases, with 11 bases sitting between them. This CDR3 is built from 15 residues. The germline V gene has CDR1 SGHDT and CDR2 YYEEEE.